This section outlines one T cell receptor beta chain sequence together with its context. The CDR3 is made up of 15 amino acids. Trimming took 3 bases from V and 4 from J; bases not matched to a gene: 5. Germline V lookup: CDR1 SEHNR, CDR2 FQNEAQ (reference sequence). TCRdb fed the RT-PCR reads into MiXCR, producing one record per CDR3 protein. The table has 650,000 to 800,000 distinct CDR3 sequences, about 14% seen once. The clonotype comes from a female donor in good health, serving as a healthy control. The sample consisted of memory CD4+ T cells from blood. V usage is TRBV7-9 and J usage is TRBJ2-3; 9 nucleotides agree with TRBD1. The DNA of the CDR3 is TGTGCCAGCAGCTTGCAGGGACAGGGTTCAGATACGCAGTATTTT. It encodes CASSLQGQGSDTQYF.